Presented here are 13 T cell receptor beta chains from one specimen sequenced in a study of tumor-infiltrating lymphocytes in oesophageal squamous cell carcinoma. A single record per CDR3 protein comes from TCRdb applying MiXCR to the PCR reads. The table shows about 15,000 distinct CDR3 sequences, with roughly 47% occurring only once. The source material was blood. Every receptor here comes from a male donor with esophageal squamous cell carcinoma.

V usage is TRBV6-1 and J usage is TRBJ2-5; possibly TRBD1 for D (5 bases). V gave up 7 bases and J gave up 0 bases, with 6 bases separating them. The germline gives CDR1 MNHNS, CDR2 SASEGT. There are 12 residues in the CDR3. The CDR3 nucleotides read TGTGCCAGCACAGGGAACCAAGAGACCCAGTACTTC. This sequence encodes CASTGNQETQYF.

In its sample, this clonotype was seen many times. This chain joins TRBV10-1 and TRBJ2-5; D possibly corresponds to TRBD2 (5 bases). Germline values: CDR1 WNHNN, CDR2 SYGVQD (reference sequence). Trimming removed 3 bases from V and 5 bases from J, with 16 bases in between. The CDR3 runs to 15 residues. The CDR3 region has the DNA TGCGCCAGCAGTGAAAGACGCGGCTCGGGGGAGACCCAGTACTTC. This codes for CASSERRGSGETQYF.

This clonotype was observed many times. The J gene is TRBJ2-2, the V gene TRBV28; D uncertain. The germline gives CDR1 MDHEN, CDR2 SYDVKM. Trimming left V 5 bases short and J 3 bases short, with 7 bases between. This CDR3 is built from 13 residues. CDR3 sequence (DNA): TGTGCCAGCAGTCGACGAGACACCGGGGAGCTGTTTTTT. Translated: CASSRRDTGELFF. The full variable domain, rest sourced from reference TRBV28 and TRBJ2-2, is DVKVTQSSRYLVKRTGEKVFLECVQDMDHENMFWYRQDPGLGLRLIYFSYDVKMKEKGDIPEGYSVSREKKERFSLILESASTNQTSMYLCASSRRDTGELFFGEGSRLTVL.

This chain joins TRBV6-8 and TRBJ2-7, with 7 nucleotides matching TRBD1. The closer fit of TRBJ1-2 to the DNA end suggests the J call may be wrong. The CDR3 spans 12 residues. Looked up from germline, CDR1 is MNHGY and CDR2 is SAAAGT. The CDR3: CASSTTGNGYTF. Written as DNA, the CDR3 is TGTGCCAGCAGTACGACAGGGAATGGCTACACCTTC.

This clonotype was counted a few times. This chain links TRBV2 with TRBJ2-7; the D call may be TRBD1 or TRBD2 (5 bases each). The V end lost 6 bases, the J end lost 3 bases, and 21 bases lay between the germline ends. The CDR3 is 16 residues long. Germline CDR1 SNHLY, CDR2 FYNNEI. The CDR3 nucleotides are TGTGCCAGCAGGCCAATAGCCGGGACGCTTTTCTACGAGCAGTACTTC. Encoded protein: CASRPIAGTLFYEQYF.

This rearrangement joins TRBV7-6 to TRBJ2-6, with D perhaps matching TRBD1 (5 bases). The DNA matches TRBJ2-1 better at its end, which makes the J call doubtful. Per germline, CDR1 SGHVS and CDR2 FNYEAQ. This CDR3 contains 14 residues. The CDR3 coding sequence is TGTGCCAGCAGCTTAGGGGTAGTCAGGGATGAGCAGTTCTTC. It yields the protein CASSLGVVRDEQFF.

In its sample, this clonotype was seen a few times. The chain uses TRBV7-4 and TRBJ2-3; D assignment may be TRBD1 or TRBD2 (5 bases each). CDR1 is SGHVT, CDR2 SQSDAQ, per germline. There are 16 residues in the CDR3. V dropped 2 bases and J dropped 5 bases, with 17 bases sitting between them. Written as DNA, the CDR3 is TGTGCCAGCAGCTTAAACGGGGCTTTCGTCGGAGATACGCAGTATTTT. Protein sequence: CASSLNGAFVGDTQYF.

This clonotype came up once. The V call is TRBV7-6, the J call TRBJ2-3, with D unresolved. The germline V gene has CDR1 SGHVS and CDR2 FNYEAQ. V lost 1 base and J lost 0, with 5 bases in between. CDR3 length: 14 residues. CDR3 bases: TGTGCCAGCAGCTTAGTCCCGAGCACAGATACGCAGTATTTT. Translated, it gives CASSLVPSTDTQYF.

This clonotype was seen a handful of times. This may come from a read error, since a much larger clone is one base off. The chain links TRBV11-3 to TRBJ2-3; the D call may be TRBD1 or TRBD2 (5 bases each). CDR1 is SGHNT, CDR2 YENEEA, per germline. Trimming removed 0 bases at V and 14 bases at J, with 18 bases between. The CDR3 runs 14 residues. CDR3 loop: CASSLEGRSGELYF. The CDR3 nucleotides are TGTGCCAGCAGCTTAGAGGGACGTTCCGGGGAGCTGTATTTT.

This clonotype showed up many times. The chain employs TRBV24-1 and TRBJ2-7; TRBD1 aligns across 9 bases. The CDR3 runs to 13 residues. The trim removed 3 bases at V and 5 bases at J, leaving 1 base unmatched. Germline V gene sequence: CDR1 KGHDR, CDR2 SFDVKD. The CDR3 DNA follows: TGTGCCACCAGTGATGACAGGGGGAACGAGCAGTACTTC. This codes for CATSDDRGNEQYF.

V gene TRBV12-3 or TRBV12-4 combines with J gene TRBJ2-3; 13 bases are shared with TRBD2. The CDR3 totals 22 residues. V lost 3 bases and J lost 0; bases outside the gene matches: 18. The chain's CDR3 is CASSFGWRLAGGTTTSTDTQYF. The CDR3 coding sequence is TGTGCCAGCAGTTTTGGCTGGCGACTAGCGGGAGGAACGACTACTAGCACAGATACGCAGTATTTT.

This clonotype is categorized as medium-sized. This chain links TRBV7-3 with TRBJ2-6; D is unresolved. Germline-derived CDR1 and CDR2 are SGHTA and FQGTGA. Between the trimmed V and J ends, which lost 2 bases and 0 bases, there was a span of 5 bases. The length of the CDR3 is 15 residues. For the CDR3, the DNA is TGTGCCAGCAGCTTAGTCCTCTCTGGGGCCAACGTCCTGACTTTC. This translates into CASSLVLSGANVLTF.

The chain combines TRBV7-9 with TRBJ2-5; 8 bases align to TRBD2. Germline V lookup: CDR1 SEHNR, CDR2 FQNEAQ (reference sequence). The CDR3 sequence is 14 residues long. J lost 11 bases, V lost 5 bases, and 13 bases had no gene match. The CDR3 DNA is TGTGCCAGCAGCGGTGAACTAGCGGCTTGGGAGCAGTACTTC. Its protein product is CASSGELAAWEQYF.